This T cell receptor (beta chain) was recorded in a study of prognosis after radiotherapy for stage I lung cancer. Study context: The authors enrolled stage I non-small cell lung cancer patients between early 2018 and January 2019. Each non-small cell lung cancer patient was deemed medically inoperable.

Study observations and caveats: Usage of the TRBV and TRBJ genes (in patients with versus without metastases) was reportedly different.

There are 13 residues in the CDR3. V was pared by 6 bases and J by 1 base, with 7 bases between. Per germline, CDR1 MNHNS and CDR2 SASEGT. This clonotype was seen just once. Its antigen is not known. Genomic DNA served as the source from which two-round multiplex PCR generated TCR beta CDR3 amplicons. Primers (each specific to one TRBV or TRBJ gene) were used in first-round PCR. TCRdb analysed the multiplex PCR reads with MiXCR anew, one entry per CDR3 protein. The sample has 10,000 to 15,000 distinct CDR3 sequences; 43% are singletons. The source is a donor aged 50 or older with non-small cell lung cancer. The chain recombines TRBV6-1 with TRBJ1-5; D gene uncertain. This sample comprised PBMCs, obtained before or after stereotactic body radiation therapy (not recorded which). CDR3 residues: CASSLASNQPQHF. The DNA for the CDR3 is TGTGCCAGCAGCCTGGCGAGCAATCAGCCCCAGCATTTT.